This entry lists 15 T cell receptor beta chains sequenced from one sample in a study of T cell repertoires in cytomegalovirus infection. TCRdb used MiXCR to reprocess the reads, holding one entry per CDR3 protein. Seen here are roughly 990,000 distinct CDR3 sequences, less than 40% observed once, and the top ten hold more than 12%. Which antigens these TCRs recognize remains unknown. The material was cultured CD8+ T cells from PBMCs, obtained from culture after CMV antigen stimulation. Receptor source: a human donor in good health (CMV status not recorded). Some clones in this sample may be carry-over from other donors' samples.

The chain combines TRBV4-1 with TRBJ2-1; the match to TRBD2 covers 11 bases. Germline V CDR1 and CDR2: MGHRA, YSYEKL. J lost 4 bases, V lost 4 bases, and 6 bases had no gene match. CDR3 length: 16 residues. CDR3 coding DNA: TGCGCCAGCAGCCTACCCGGGACTAGCGGTTACAATGAGCAGTTCTTC. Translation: CASSLPGTSGYNEQFF.

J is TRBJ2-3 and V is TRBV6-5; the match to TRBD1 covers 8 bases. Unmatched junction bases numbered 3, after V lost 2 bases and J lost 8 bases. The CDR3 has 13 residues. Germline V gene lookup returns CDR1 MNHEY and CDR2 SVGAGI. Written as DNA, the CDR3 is TGTGCCAGCAGTTACAGCACAGGGGGTACGCAGTATTTT. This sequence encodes CASSYSTGGTQYF.

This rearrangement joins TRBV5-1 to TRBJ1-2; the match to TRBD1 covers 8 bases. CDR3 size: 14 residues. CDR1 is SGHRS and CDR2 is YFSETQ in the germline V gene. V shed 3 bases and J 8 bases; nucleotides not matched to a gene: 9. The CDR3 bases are TGCGCCAGCAGCTCGTTAACAGGGGGTAACGGCTACACCTTC. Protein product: CASSSLTGGNGYTF.

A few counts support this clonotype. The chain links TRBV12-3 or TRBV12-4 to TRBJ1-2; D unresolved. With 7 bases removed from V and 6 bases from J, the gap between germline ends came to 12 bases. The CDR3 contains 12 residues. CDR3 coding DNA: TGTGCCAGCACCTTTGTTGGGGATGGCTACACCTTC. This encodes CASTFVGDGYTF.

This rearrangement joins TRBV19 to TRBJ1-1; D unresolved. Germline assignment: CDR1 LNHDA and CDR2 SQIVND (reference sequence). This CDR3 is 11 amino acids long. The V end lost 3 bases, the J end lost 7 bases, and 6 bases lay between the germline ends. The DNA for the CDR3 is TGTGCCAGTAGTATGGGCATTGAAGCTTTCTTT. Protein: CASSMGIEAFF.

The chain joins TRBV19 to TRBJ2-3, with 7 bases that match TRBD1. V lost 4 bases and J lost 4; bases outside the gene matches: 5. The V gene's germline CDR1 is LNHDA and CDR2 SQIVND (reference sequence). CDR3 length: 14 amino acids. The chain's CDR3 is CASSRQGFADTQYF. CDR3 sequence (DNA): TGTGCCAGTAGTAGACAGGGATTCGCAGATACGCAGTATTTT.

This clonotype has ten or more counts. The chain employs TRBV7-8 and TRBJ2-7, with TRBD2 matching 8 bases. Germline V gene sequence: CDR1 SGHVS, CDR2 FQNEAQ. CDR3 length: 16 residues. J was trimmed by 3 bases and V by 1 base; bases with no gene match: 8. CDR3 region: CASSLGRAGALYEQYV. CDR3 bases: TGTGCCAGCAGCTTAGGCCGAGCGGGGGCCCTCTACGAGCAGTACGTC.

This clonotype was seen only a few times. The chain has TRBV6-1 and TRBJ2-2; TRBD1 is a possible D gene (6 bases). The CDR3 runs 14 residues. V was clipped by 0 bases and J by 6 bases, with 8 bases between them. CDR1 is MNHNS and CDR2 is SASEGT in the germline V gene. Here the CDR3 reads CASSEAQGSGELFF. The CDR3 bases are TGTGCCAGCAGTGAAGCACAGGGCTCCGGGGAGCTGTTTTTT.

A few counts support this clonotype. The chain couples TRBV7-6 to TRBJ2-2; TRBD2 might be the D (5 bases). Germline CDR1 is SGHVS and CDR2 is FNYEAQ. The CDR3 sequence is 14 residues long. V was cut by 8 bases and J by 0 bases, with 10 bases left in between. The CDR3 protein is CASSVATNTGELFF. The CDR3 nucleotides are TGTGCCAGCTCGGTAGCGACGAACACCGGGGAGCTGTTTTTT.

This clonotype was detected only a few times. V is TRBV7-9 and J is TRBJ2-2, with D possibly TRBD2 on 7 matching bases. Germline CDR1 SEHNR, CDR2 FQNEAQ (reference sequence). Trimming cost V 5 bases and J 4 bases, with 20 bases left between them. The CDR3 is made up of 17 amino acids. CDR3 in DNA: TGTGCCAGCAGCACCAATAACGGGGGGCTCGGCACCGGGGAGCTGTTTTTT. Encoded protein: CASSTNNGGLGTGELFF. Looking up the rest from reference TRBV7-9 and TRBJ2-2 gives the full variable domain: DTGVSQNPRHKITKRGQNVTFRCDPISEHNRLYWYRQTLGQGPEFLTYFQNEAQLEKSRLLSDRFSAERPKGSFSTLEIQRTEQGDSAMYLCASSTNNGGLGTGELFFGEGSRLTVL.

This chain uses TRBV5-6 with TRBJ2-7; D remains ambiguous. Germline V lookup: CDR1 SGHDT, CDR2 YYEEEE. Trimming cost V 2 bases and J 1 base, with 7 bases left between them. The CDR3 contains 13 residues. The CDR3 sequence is CASSFTLSYEQYV. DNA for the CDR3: TGTGCCAGCAGCTTTACTCTATCCTACGAGCAGTACGTC.

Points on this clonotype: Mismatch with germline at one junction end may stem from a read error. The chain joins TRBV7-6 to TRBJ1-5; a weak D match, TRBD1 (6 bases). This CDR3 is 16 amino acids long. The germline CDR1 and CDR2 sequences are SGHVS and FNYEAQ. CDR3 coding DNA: TGTGCCAGCAGCTTAGCGTGGGGGGGCAGCAATCTGCCCCAGCATTTT. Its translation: CASSLAWGGSNLPQHF.

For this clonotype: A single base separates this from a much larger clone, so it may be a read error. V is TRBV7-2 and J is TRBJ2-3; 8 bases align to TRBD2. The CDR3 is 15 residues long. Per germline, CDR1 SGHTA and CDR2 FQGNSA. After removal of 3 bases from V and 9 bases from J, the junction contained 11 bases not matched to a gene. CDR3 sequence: CASSFEGTRRETQYF. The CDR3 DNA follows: TGTGCCAGCAGCTTCGAGGGGACTAGAAGAGAAACGCAGTATTTT.

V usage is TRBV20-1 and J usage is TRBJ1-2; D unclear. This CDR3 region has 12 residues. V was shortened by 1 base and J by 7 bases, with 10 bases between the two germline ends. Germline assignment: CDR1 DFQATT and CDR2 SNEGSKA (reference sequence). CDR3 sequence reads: CSARGPGVGYTF. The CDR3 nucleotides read TGCAGTGCTAGAGGTCCCGGGGTTGGCTACACCTTC.

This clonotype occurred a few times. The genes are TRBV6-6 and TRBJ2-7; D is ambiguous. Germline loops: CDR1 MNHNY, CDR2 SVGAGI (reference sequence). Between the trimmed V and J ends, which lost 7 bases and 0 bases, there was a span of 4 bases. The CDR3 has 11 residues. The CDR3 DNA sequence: TGTGCCAGCAAGGACTCCTACGAGCAGTACTTC. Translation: CASKDSYEQYF.